This entry is about one T cell receptor (beta chain). What it binds is not known. These data are taken from a study of cytomegalovirus exposure and HLA in healthy donors. Regarding the study as a whole: Sequences of the TCR beta chain were said to predict the HLA-A and HLA-B alleles of most subjects accurately. The authors later found HLA-associated TCR beta chains more clonally expanded than equally common others.

PCR employed 60 Vbeta and 13 Jbeta primers. Some clones are missing from TCRdb's copy, which holds only in-frame ones; the method was immunoSEQ multiplex PCR. This table holds about 170,000 clones, approximately 80% found once. The donors, nominally healthy at sampling, likely had unrecorded immune exposures. The TCR comes from a male donor in good health and CMV-seronegative. Sequenced input: PBMCs.

For the CDR3, the DNA is TGTGCCAGCAGCTCAAGGACTAGCGGGAGGGCCGGGGAGACCCAGTACTTC. This gives the protein CASSSRTSGRAGETQYF. V and J are TRBV5-4 and TRBJ2-5; 15 bases are a match to TRBD2. This CDR3 region has 17 residues. The ends lost 3 bases at V and 5 bases at J; junction bases unmatched: 8. CDR1 is SGHNT and CDR2 is YYREEE in the germline V gene (reference sequence).